This T cell receptor (beta chain) was sequenced during a study of T-cell reconstitution after alpha-beta-depleted transplantation in children. The authors prepared the TCRbeta library with unique molecular identifiers. TCRdb reanalysed the PCR reads using MiXCR and keeps one entry per CDR3 protein. The sample includes 550,000 to 600,000 distinct CDR3 sequences, roughly 24% of them seen just once. The study, taken as a whole, reports: Newly generated T cells supplied most T-cell counts and diversity one year post-transplant. Approximately two months post-transplant, alpha-beta T cells reportedly originated from several hundred expanded graft clones.

Many counts were recorded for this clonotype. What it recognizes is unknown. V was trimmed by 1 base and J by 5 bases, leaving 10 bases between them. CDR3 length: 14 residues. In germline, CDR1 is LGHNA, CDR2 YNFKEQ. This chain connects TRBV4-2 to TRBJ2-3; D is possibly TRBD1 (6 bases). This sequence was found in a boy younger than two who had a stem cell transplant for acute myeloid leukemia, so the T cells may come from the graft donor. Specimen: PBMCs, mostly from graft donor cells, collected 360 days after TCRalphabeta/CD19-depleted stem cell transplant. CDR3 sequence (DNA): TGTGCCAGCAGCCAAGGGCAGGGGCTAGATACGCAGTATTTT. Translating it yields CASSQGQGLDTQYF.